This T cell receptor beta chain was captured by sequencing in a study of early T cells in non-severe SARS-CoV-2 infection. Study-level background: It was bulk RNA from unsorted whole blood that was sequenced, and the chains were unpaired.

General observations from the study: VDJdb-based matching was biased toward anti-spike CD8 responses and missed private and CD4 specificities.

Germline CDR1 MNHNS, CDR2 SASEGT. The CDR3 totals 14 residues. V lost 4 bases and J lost 9; bases outside the gene matches: 3. This clonotype was counted at least ten times. Its antigen is unknown. TCRdb reprocessed the 5' RACE reads via MiXCR and lists one record per CDR3 protein. This sample carries 60,000 to 80,000 distinct CDR3 sequences, over 9% of them seen once, and the ten largest clones take roughly 3.9%. V usage is TRBV6-1 and J usage is TRBJ2-1; TRBD2 agrees at 13 bases. The source material was whole blood. This clonotype originated in an adult who was a healthcare worker with PCR-confirmed SARS-CoV-2 infection or an uninfected control (not recorded which). CDR3 DNA sequence: TGTGCCAGCAGTGGGACTAGCGGGAGTCTTGAGCAGTTCTTC. Amino acids: CASSGTSGSLEQFF.